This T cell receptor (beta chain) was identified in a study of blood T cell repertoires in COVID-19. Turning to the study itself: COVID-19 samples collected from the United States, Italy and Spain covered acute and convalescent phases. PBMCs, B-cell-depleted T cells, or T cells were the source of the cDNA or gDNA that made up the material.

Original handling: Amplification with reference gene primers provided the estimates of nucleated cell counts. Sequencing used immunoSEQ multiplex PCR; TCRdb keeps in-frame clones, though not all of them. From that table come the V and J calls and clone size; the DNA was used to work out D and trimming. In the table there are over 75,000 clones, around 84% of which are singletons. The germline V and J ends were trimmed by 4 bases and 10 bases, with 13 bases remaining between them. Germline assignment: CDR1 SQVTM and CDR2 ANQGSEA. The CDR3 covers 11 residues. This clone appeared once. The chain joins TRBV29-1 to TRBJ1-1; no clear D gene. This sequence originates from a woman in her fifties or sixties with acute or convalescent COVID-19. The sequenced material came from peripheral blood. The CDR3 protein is CSVASLGVAFF. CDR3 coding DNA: TGCAGCGTTGCTAGCCTCGGAGTAGCTTTCTTT. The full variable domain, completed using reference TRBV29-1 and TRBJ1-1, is SAVISQKPSRDICQRGTSLTIQCQVDSQVTMMFWYRQQPGQSLTLIATANQGSEATYESGFVIDKFPISRPNLTFSTLTVSNMSPEDSSIYLCSVASLGVAFFGQGTRLTVV.